This T cell receptor (beta chain) was documented in a study of blood T cell repertoires in COVID-19. Study summary: The samples span acute and convalescent COVID-19 from the United States, Italy and Spain. Nucleic acid was either cDNA or gDNA, and it came from T cells, B-cell-depleted T cells, or PBMCs.

In the authors' workflow: Nucleated cell number was recorded as an estimate derived from reference gene primer amplification. Using immunoSEQ multiplex PCR, the repertoire was profiled, and TCRdb retains in-frame clones only, with some absent. V and J calls and clone size are copied from that table; D and trimming were computed from the DNA. The profile shows tens of thousands of clones, approximately 86% of them singletons. This CDR3 is 15 amino acids long. Germline V gives CDR1 LGHNA, CDR2 YSLEER. Deletions cut 0 bases from V and 7 bases from J, with 15 bases between. Sequencing was done on a sample of peripheral blood. The origin of this receptor is a man between 65 and 85 years old with active COVID-19. This chain uses TRBV4-3 with TRBJ1-2; D might be TRBD1 (5 bases). The CDR3 DNA follows: TGCGCCAGCAGCCAAGACCCGCGGGGGGACGGTGGCTACACCTTC. This encodes CASSQDPRGDGGYTF.